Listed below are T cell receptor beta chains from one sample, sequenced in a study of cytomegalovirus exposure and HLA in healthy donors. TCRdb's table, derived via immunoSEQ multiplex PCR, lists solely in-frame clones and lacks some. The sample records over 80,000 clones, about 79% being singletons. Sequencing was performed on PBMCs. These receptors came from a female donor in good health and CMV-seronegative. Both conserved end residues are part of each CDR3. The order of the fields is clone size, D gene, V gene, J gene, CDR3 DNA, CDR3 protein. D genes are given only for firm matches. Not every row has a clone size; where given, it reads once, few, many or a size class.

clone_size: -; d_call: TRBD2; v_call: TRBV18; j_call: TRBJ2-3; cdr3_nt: TGTGCCAGCTCACCTTTAGCGGGAGGGCCGAGGTGGACAGATACGCAGTATTTT; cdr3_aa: CASSPLAGGPRWTDTQYF
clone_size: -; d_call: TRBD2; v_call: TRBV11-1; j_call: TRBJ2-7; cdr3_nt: TGTGCCAGCAGCGCCACTAGCGGGAGCTACGAGCAGTACTTC; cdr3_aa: CASSATSGSYEQYF
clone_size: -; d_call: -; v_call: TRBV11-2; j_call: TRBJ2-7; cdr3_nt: TGTGCCAGCAGCCAATCTGACGGGGTCGCCTACGAGCAGTACTTC; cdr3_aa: CASSQSDGVAYEQYF
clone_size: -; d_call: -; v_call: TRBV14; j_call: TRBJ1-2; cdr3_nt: TGTGCCAGCAGCCAGGGGGCTGACTATGGCTACACCTTC; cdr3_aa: CASSQGADYGYTF
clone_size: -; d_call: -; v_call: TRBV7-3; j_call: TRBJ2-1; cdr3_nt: TGTGCCAGCAGCTTAGGCAGGGACAATGAGCAGTTCTTC; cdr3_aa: CASSLGRDNEQFF
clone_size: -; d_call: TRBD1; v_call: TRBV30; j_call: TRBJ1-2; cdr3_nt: TGTGACTGGAGTATTCACCTCGGACAGGGATTGAACTATGGCTACACCTTC; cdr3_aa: CDWSIHLGQGLNYGYTF
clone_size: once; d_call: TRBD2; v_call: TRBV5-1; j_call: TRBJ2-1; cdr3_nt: TGCGCCAGCAGCTTGGATCCTAGCGGGAATTACAATGAGCAGTTCTTC; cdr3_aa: CASSLDPSGNYNEQFF
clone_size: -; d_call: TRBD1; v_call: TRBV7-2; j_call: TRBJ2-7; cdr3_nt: TGTGCCAGCAGCTTAACGTCAGGGGGTTCCTACGAGCAGTACTTC; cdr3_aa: CASSLTSGGSYEQYF
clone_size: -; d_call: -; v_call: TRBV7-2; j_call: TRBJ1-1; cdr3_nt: TGTGCCAGCAATTACTTGAACACTGAAGCTTTCTTT; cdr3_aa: CASNYLNTEAFF
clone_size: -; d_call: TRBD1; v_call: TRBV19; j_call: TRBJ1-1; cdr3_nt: TGTGCCAGTAAGAGACAGGGTTCGGCTGAAGCTTTCTTT; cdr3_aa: CASKRQGSAEAFF
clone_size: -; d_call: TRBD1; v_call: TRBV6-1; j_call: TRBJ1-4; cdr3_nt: TGTGCCAGCAGTGATCCGGTGACAGGGGGCGATCGGGATGAAAAACTGTTTTTT; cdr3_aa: CASSDPVTGGDRDEKLFF
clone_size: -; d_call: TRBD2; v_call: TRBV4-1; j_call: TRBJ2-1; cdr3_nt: TGCGCCAGCAGCCAAGGACTAGCGGGGGGCAATGAGCAGTTCTTC; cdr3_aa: CASSQGLAGGNEQFF
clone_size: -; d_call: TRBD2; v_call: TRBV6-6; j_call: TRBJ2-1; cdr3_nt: TGTGCCAGCAGTTACTCCCTGCGGGAGTGGGATGAGCAGTTCTTC; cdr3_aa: CASSYSLREWDEQFF
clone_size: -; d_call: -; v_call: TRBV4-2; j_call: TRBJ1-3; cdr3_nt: TGTGCCAGCAGCCAAGATTTCAGAGCAGGGCAGGGAAACACCATATATTTT; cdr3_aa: CASSQDFRAGQGNTIYF
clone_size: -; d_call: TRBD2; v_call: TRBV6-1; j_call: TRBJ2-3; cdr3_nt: TGTGCCAGCAGTATGACTAGCTTCACAGATACGCAGTATTTT; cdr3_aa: CASSMTSFTDTQYF
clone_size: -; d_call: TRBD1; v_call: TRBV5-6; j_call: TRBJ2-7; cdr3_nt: TGTGCCAGCAGCTTGGTTGGGACAGGGACCTACGAGCAGTACTTC; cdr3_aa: CASSLVGTGTYEQYF
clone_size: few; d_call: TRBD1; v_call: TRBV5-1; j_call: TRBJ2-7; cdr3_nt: TGCGCCAGCAGCCCTGACAGGGTGGGCTACGAGCAGTACTTC; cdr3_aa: CASSPDRVGYEQYF
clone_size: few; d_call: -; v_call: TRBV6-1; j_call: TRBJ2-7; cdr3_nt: TGTGCCAGCAGTGAACGCGGGGAAGGATCCTACGAGCAGTACTTC; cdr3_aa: CASSERGEGSYEQYF
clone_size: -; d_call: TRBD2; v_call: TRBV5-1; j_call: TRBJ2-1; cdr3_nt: TGCGCCAGCAGCTCCCCGGGACTAGCGGGCTACAATGAGCAGTTCTTC; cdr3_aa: CASSSPGLAGYNEQFF
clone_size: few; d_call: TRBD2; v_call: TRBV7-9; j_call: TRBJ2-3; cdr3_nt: TGTGCCAGCAGCTCTTTGCCGGGACTAGCGTCGAATACGCAGTATTTT; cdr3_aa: CASSSLPGLASNTQYF
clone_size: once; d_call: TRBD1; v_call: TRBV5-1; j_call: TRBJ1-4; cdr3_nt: TGCGCCAGCAGCTCCAACAGGGGTGGCGAAAAACTGTTTTTT; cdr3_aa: CASSSNRGGEKLFF
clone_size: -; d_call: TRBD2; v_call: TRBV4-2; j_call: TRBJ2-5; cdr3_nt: TGTGCCAGCAGCGCCCTACTAGCGGGAGAGACCCAGTACTTC; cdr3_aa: CASSALLAGETQYF
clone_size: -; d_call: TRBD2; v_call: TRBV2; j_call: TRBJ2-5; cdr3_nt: TGTGCCAGCGGGGAGGGTGGAGAGACCCAGTACTTC; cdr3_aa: CASGEGGETQYF
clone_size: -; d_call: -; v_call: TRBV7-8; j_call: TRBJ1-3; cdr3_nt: TGTGCCAGCAGCTATTACACCGGGACATATGGAAACACCATATATTTT; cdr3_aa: CASSYYTGTYGNTIYF
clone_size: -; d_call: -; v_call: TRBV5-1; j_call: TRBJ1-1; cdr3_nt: TGCGCCAGCAGCACGGGTGATGAGGACATGAACACTGAAGCTTTCTTT; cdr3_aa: CASSTGDEDMNTEAFF
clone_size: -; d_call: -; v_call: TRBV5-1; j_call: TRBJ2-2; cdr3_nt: TGCGCCAGCAGCTTGACGGGGACTAACACCGGGGAGCTGTTTTTT; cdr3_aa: CASSLTGTNTGELFF
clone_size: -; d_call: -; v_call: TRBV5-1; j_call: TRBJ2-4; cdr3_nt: TGCGCCAGCAGCTTGGCCAGGTGGCAAGCGGCCGAGGCCAAAAACATTCAGTACTTC; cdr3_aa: CASSLARWQAAEAKNIQYF
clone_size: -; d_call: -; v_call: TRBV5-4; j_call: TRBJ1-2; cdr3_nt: TGTGCCAGCAGCTTGGGGGGGGTGGCGGACTATGGCTACACCTTC; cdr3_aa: CASSLGGVADYGYTF
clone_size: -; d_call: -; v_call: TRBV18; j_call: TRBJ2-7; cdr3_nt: TGTGCCAGCTCACCAGCCAGGAACTACGAGCAGTACTTC; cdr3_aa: CASSPARNYEQYF
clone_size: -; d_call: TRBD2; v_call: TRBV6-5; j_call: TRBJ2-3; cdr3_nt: TGTGCCAGCAGCCCGACTAGCGGGAACACAGATACGCAGTATTTT; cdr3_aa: CASSPTSGNTDTQYF
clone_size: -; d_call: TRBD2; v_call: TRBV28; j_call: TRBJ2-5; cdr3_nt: TGTGCCAGCAGTTTACTAGCGGGAGTGAAAGAGACCCAGTACTTC; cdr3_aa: CASSLLAGVKETQYF
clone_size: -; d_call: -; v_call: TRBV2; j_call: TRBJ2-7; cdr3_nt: TGTGCCAGCAGTGAAGGGCGGGGTTCAGGCGAGCAGTACTTC; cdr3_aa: CASSEGRGSGEQYF
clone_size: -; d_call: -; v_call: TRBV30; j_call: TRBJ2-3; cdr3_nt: TGTGCCTGCCTGAGGACTTATACGCAGTATTTT; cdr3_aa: CACLRTYTQYF
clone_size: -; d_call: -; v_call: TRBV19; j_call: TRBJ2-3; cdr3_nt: TGTGCCAGTAGTATAGCAAGCCCAGATACGCAGTATTTT; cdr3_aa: CASSIASPDTQYF
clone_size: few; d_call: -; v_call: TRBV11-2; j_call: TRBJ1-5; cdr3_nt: TGTGCCAGCAGCTTAGACAGGAGCAATCAGCCCCAGCATTTT; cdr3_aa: CASSLDRSNQPQHF
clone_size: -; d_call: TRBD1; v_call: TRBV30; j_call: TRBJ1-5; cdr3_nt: TGTGTCTGGCCGGGCCAGATGACAGGGGAAGTGGATCAGCCCCAGCATTTT; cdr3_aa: CVWPGQMTGEVDQPQHF
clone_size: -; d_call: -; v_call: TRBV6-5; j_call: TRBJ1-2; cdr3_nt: TGTGCCAGCAGTTTCCTACAGGGTAGGGGCTACACCTTC; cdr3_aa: CASSFLQGRGYTF
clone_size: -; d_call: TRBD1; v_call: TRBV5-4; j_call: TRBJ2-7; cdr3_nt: TGTGCCAGCAGCTCCGGGACAGGGATGTTCGAGCAGTACTTC; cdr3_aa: CASSSGTGMFEQYF